This T cell receptor beta chain came from a study of cytomegalovirus exposure and HLA in healthy donors. Amplification used 60 Vbeta primers and 13 Jbeta primers. The data were produced by immunoSEQ multiplex PCR, yet TCRdb's version contains in-frame clones alone and is incomplete. The sample consists of around 91,000 clones, over 65% of them appearing once. This receptor was identified in a middle-aged woman in good health and CMV-seropositive. Sample: PBMCs.

CDR3 loop: CASSVIQGQETQYF. As DNA, the CDR3 is TGCGCCAGCAGCGTAATCCAGGGCCAAGAGACCCAGTACTTC. The chain has TRBV5-1 and TRBJ2-5, with D tentatively TRBD1 (5 bases). Trimming shortened V by 4 bases and J by 1 base, and 11 bases separated the two germline ends. This CDR3 spans 14 amino acids. CDR1 SGHRS and CDR2 YFSETQ come from the germline V gene. The variable domain in full, completed from reference TRBV5-1 and TRBJ2-5, reads KAGVTQTPRYLIKTRGQQVTLSCSPISGHRSVSWYQQTPGQGLQFLFEYFSETQRNKGNFPGRFSGRQFSNSRSEMNVSTLELGDSALYLCASSVIQGQETQYFGPGTRLLVL.